The next 17 T cell receptor beta chains were all read from a single sample in a study of STAT5B mutations in CD4+ large granular lymphocyte leukemia (dated by TCRdb to between 2021 and 2023). Library prep was done by the immunoSEQ multiplex PCR assay. TCRdb took this table from immuneACCESS and kept in-frame rearrangements with V and J called. Such tables lack part of the clones; where checked against another copy, unresolved V genes explain under half of the gap, and the rest is unexplained. The sample table holds about 35,000 clones, of which approximately 71% were seen once. The ten largest clonotypes hold around 1.7% of the sample. Source material: CD4+ T cells from blood buffy coats. The receptor source for this set is a human donor in good health.

The chain links TRBV7-2 to TRBJ2-7; D gene uncertain. V was shortened by 1 base and J by 0 bases, with 7 bases between the two germline ends. Germline CDR1 and CDR2: SGHTA and FQGNSA. This CDR3 is built from 14 residues. In nucleotides, the CDR3 is TGTGCCAGCAGCTTAGGACTCAACTCCTACGAGCAGTACTTC. It specifies CASSLGLNSYEQYF.

V is TRBV12-5 and J is TRBJ1-2; 8 bases fit TRBD1. Germline assignment: CDR1 LGHNT and CDR2 FRNRAP. This CDR3 contains 14 residues. Trimming took 6 bases from V and 4 from J; bases not matched to a gene: 7. The CDR3 DNA sequence: TGTGCTAGTGGGCTGCAGGGGGCCAGCTATGGCTACACCTTC. Translated, it gives CASGLQGASYGYTF.

The gene calls are TRBV2 and TRBJ1-1; unclear D gene. Trimming stripped 3 bases from V and 5 bases from J, with 10 bases between. There are 13 residues in the CDR3. CDR1 SNHLY and CDR2 FYNNEI come from the germline V gene. CDR3 nucleotide sequence: TGTGCCAGCAGTGATTTGGGCTGGACTGAAGCTTTCTTT. Its protein is CASSDLGWTEAFF.

The chain joins TRBV11-3 to TRBJ1-3; the D is unclear. This CDR3 has 17 residues. CDR1 SGHNT and CDR2 YENEEA come from the germline V gene. V lost 2 bases to trimming and J lost 4 bases, with 18 bases between them. The CDR3 protein is CASSLSLRTAYGNTIYF. The CDR3 DNA is TGTGCCAGCAGCTTATCCCTGCGCACAGCCTACGGAAACACCATATATTTT.

Of note for this clone: This same CDR3 is encoded by further DNA sequences in the sample. The chain links TRBV7-3 to TRBJ2-5; tentative D call: TRBD1 (5 bases). The CDR3 covers 14 residues. CDR1 and CDR2 (germline): SGHTA, FQGTGA. V lost 6 bases and J lost 3, with 14 bases in between. Here the CDR3 reads CASRPTGEEETQYF. The DNA for the CDR3 is TGTGCCAGCAGACCTACAGGAGAGGAAGAGACCCAGTACTTC.

The V call is TRBV18, the J call TRBJ1-5; 7 bases line up with TRBD1. J lost 0 bases, V lost 3 bases, and 8 bases had no gene match. The length of the CDR3 is 17 residues. CDR1 and CDR2 (germline): KGHSH, LQKENI. DNA of the CDR3: TGTGCCAGCTCACCCGAGACGAACAGGGGTAGCAATCAGCCCCAGCATTTT. It codes for CASSPETNRGSNQPQHF.

The chain carries TRBV30 and TRBJ2-7; the D gene is possibly TRBD2 (5 bases). Germline V CDR1 and CDR2: GTSNPN, SVGIG (reference sequence). The CDR3 spans 14 residues. Trimming removed 4 bases at V and 1 base at J, with 14 bases between. The CDR3 spells CAWTRLPGSYEQYF. The CDR3 nucleotides are TGTGCCTGGACCCGTCTCCCGGGGTCCTACGAGCAGTACTTC.

To note about this clone: The identical CDR3 is also encoded by other nucleotide sequences in the sample. This rearrangement joins TRBV29-1 to TRBJ1-1; D not resolved. Germline V gene sequence: CDR1 SQVTM, CDR2 ANQGSEA. Trimming removed 4 bases from V and 4 bases from J, with 7 bases in between. The CDR3 is 11 amino acids. CDR3 DNA sequence: TGCAGCGTTGTAGGGTTCACTGAAGCTTTCTTT. Residues: CSVVGFTEAFF.

The chain joins TRBV27 to TRBJ1-6; D unresolved. The CDR3 loop spans 12 amino acids. V lost 2 bases, J lost 9 bases, and 5 bases lay in between. Germline V CDR1 and CDR2: MNHEY, SMNVEV (reference sequence). The CDR3 reads CASSLNGSPLHF. The CDR3 coding sequence is TGTGCCAGCAGTTTAAATGGTTCACCCCTCCACTTT.

This clone is judged medium-sized. The chain couples TRBV6-1 to TRBJ2-7; TRBD1 agrees at 9 bases. Looked up from germline, CDR1 is MNHNS and CDR2 is SASEGT. CDR3 length: 15 amino acids. Trimming at V came to 5 bases and at J to 1 base, leaving 6 bases not matched to a gene. CDR3 nucleotide sequence: TGTGCCAGCAGTCTTACAGGGGGCTCTTCCTACGAGCAGTACTTC. Translating it yields CASSLTGGSSYEQYF.

The rearrangement uses TRBV5-1 and TRBJ1-1; unclear D gene. The CDR3 totals 13 residues. Trimming pared 0 bases from V and 1 base from J, leaving 4 bases between. CDR1 SGHRS and CDR2 YFSETQ come from the germline V gene. DNA for the CDR3: TGCGCCAGCAGCTTGGACGAGAACACTGAAGCTTTCTTT. The encoded protein is CASSLDENTEAFF.

The chain uses TRBV6-5 and TRBJ1-3, with TRBD1 identical over 7 bases. V lost 4 bases to trimming and J lost 1 base; unmatched junction nucleotides: 7. The CDR3 extends over 16 amino acids. The germline CDR1 and CDR2 sequences are MNHEY and SVGAGI. The DNA of the CDR3 is TGTGCCAGCAGTTCGACAGGGCTGGGATCTGGAAACACCATATATTTT. It specifies CASSSTGLGSGNTIYF.

This chain links TRBV4-1 with TRBJ1-2; D gene uncertain. The germline V gene has CDR1 MGHRA and CDR2 YSYEKL. Deletions cut 1 base from V and 2 bases from J, with 8 bases between. This CDR3 contains 14 residues. The CDR3 sequence is CASSQGPPNYGYTF. The CDR3 DNA reads TGCGCCAGCAGCCAAGGGCCACCGAACTATGGCTACACCTTC.

This clone was seen a single time. This sequence joins TRBV19 and TRBJ1-6; the match to TRBD1 covers 8 bases. The germline gives CDR1 LNHDA, CDR2 SQIVND (reference sequence). The V and J ends lost 5 bases and 6 bases, in that order; junction bases with no gene match: 3. This CDR3 is built from 14 residues. CDR3 DNA sequence: TGTGCCAGTAGTCAGGGGGCTGGTAATTCACCCCTCCACTTT. It specifies CASSQGAGNSPLHF.

The chain is built from TRBV5-1 and TRBJ1-2; 7 nucleotides agree with TRBD1. V lost 3 bases to trimming and J lost 6 bases; unmatched junction nucleotides: 8. The germline CDR1 and CDR2 sequences are SGHRS and YFSETQ. This CDR3 spans 14 amino acids. The CDR3 loop is CASSSETGTNGYTF. The CDR3 nucleotides read TGCGCCAGCAGCTCGGAGACAGGGACAAATGGCTACACCTTC.

The gene calls are TRBV10-2 and TRBJ1-3; no clear D. The germline V gene encodes CDR1 WSHSY and CDR2 SAAADI. V lost 6 bases and J 0 bases, leaving 15 bases between the germline ends. CDR3 length: 16 amino acids. The CDR3 is CASSRGGGFSGNTIYF. The CDR3 bases are TGCGCCAGCAGCCGCGGAGGAGGTTTCTCTGGAAACACCATATATTTT.

The chain couples TRBV15 to TRBJ2-7; a possible D gene is TRBD1 (7 bases). The CDR3 is made up of 17 amino acids. V was pared by 0 bases and J by 6 bases, with 21 bases between. In germline, CDR1 is LNHNV, CDR2 YYDKDF (reference sequence). In nucleotides, the CDR3 is TGTGCCACCAGCAGAGATCCCGGAGGGGGCGTATCGGGCGAGCAGTACTTC. Encoded protein: CATSRDPGGGVSGEQYF.